These 13 T cell receptor beta chains were all obtained from the same sample, sequenced in a study of blood T cell repertoires in COVID-19 (dated by TCRdb to between 2020 and 2021). The method behind the library was the immunoSEQ multiplex PCR assay. Here the immuneACCESS table is served through TCRdb, limited to in-frame sequences with V and J called. Missing clones are a known gap in these copies; in checked studies unresolved V genes cover under half, and the rest lacks a known reason. The sample has 200,000 or so clones on record, around 84% of them singletons. Together, the top ten hold approximately 2.3% of the sample. The sequenced material came from peripheral blood. The receptors were sampled from a man aged 40-50 years who had recovered from COVID-19.

This clone was found a few times. The gene calls are TRBV5-1 and TRBJ1-6; a weak D match, TRBD1 (5 bases). Germline CDR1 and CDR2: SGHRS and YFSETQ. The V gene lost 4 bases and the J gene lost 2 bases, with 10 bases spanning the gap. The CDR3 contains 15 residues. CDR3 region: CASSPQEPYNSPLHF. CDR3 in DNA: TGCGCCAGCAGCCCACAGGAACCCTATAATTCACCCCTCCACTTT.

The chain employs TRBV6-2 or TRBV6-3 and TRBJ2-3; D is unresolved. CDR1 and CDR2 (germline): MNHEY, SVGEGT. This CDR3 contains 15 residues. V was trimmed by 3 bases and J by 3 bases, leaving 13 bases between them. The CDR3 loop is CASSYYPLRTDTQYF. The CDR3 nucleotides are TGTGCCAGCAGTTATTATCCTTTGCGGACAGATACGCAGTATTTT.

V usage is TRBV19 and J usage is TRBJ2-7; possible D gene TRBD2, 5 bases. V was shortened by 6 bases and J by 7 bases, with 16 bases between the two germline ends. The CDR3 sequence is 13 residues long. The germline V gene encodes CDR1 LNHDA and CDR2 SQIVND (reference sequence). As DNA, the CDR3 is TGTGCCAGTAGACCCCCGGGGAGCTGGGAGCAGTACTTC. Translation: CASRPPGSWEQYF.

The chain carries TRBV29-1 and TRBJ2-3; 14 bases match TRBD2. Unmatched junction bases numbered 1, after V lost 4 bases and J lost 1 base. The CDR3 spans 15 residues. Germline CDR1 reads SQVTM; CDR2 reads ANQGSEA. The CDR3 DNA reads as TGCAGCGTTGTGACTAGCGGGAGGGGCACAGATACGCAGTATTTT. Residues: CSVVTSGRGTDTQYF.

V usage is TRBV30 and J usage is TRBJ1-2; no clear D. Germline CDR1 reads GTSNPN; CDR2 reads SVGIG (reference sequence). This CDR3 is 11 amino acids long. CDR3 loop: CAEGIGLGYTF. In nucleotides, the CDR3 is TGTGCGGAGGGTATAGGTCTAGGCTACACCTTC.

The chain recombines TRBV9 with TRBJ1-6; unclear D gene. Trimming took off 4 bases at V and 9 bases at J, with 20 bases between the two ends. The CDR3 totals 16 residues. Per the germline V gene, CDR1 is SGDLS and CDR2 is YYNGEE. CDR3 DNA: TGTGCCAGCAGCTCAGAGGTCGTCGGTGGGTTTTCACCCCTCCACTTT. Its translation is CASSSEVVGGFSPLHF.

The rearrangement uses TRBV11-2 and TRBJ2-2; TRBD2 matches at 10 bases. The CDR3 has 17 residues. CDR1 is SGHAT and CDR2 is FQNNGV in the germline V gene. The V segment lost 2 bases and the J segment 5 bases; nucleotides outside the gene matches: 8. The CDR3: CASSLRASGSVTGELFF. CDR3 bases: TGTGCCAGCAGCTTAAGGGCTAGCGGGAGTGTTACCGGGGAGCTGTTTTTT.

This chain uses TRBV7-2 with TRBJ2-3; D might be TRBD1 (5 bases). This CDR3 is built from 10 residues. Germline-derived CDR1 and CDR2 are SGHTA and FQGNSA. Trimming cost V 11 bases and J 3 bases, with 6 bases left between them. CDR3 sequence: CAGATDTQYF. The CDR3 nucleotides read TGTGCCGGGGCGACAGATACGCAGTATTTT.

This rearrangement joins TRBV7-8 to TRBJ1-2; D perhaps matches TRBD1 (5 bases). Looked up from germline, CDR1 is SGHVS and CDR2 is FQNEAQ. The CDR3 covers 14 residues. With 5 bases removed from V and 1 base from J, the gap between germline ends came to 11 bases. The CDR3 is CASSTRDFNYGYTF. In nucleotides, the CDR3 is TGTGCCAGCAGCACCAGGGATTTTAACTATGGCTACACCTTC.

This sequence joins TRBV6-5 and TRBJ2-7, with a tentative D call TRBD1 (5 bases). This CDR3 has 14 amino acids. Deletions cut 2 bases from V and 6 bases from J, with 14 bases between. In germline, CDR1 is MNHEY, CDR2 SVGAGI. The CDR3, as DNA: TGTGCCAGCAGTTACGGTGGGGCGGTGGGCGAGCAGTACTTC. This encodes CASSYGGAVGEQYF.

This clone was detected only once. The chain joins TRBV4-3 to TRBJ2-1; 9 nucleotides align to TRBD2. This CDR3 spans 13 amino acids. Trimming cost V 4 bases and J 14 bases; bases outside gene matches: 9. The germline V gene has CDR1 LGHNA and CDR2 YSLEER. DNA for the CDR3: TGCGCCAGCAGCCGGGAAGGCGGGGGGGCTGAGTTCTTC. Its protein is CASSREGGGAEFF.

The chain combines TRBV10-2 with TRBJ2-5, with 15 positions matching TRBD2. CDR1 is WSHSY and CDR2 is SAAADI in the germline V gene. V dropped 6 bases and J dropped 2; count of bases not matched to a gene: 4. This CDR3 is 16 amino acids long. The CDR3 region is CASRRGLAGGQETQYF. For the CDR3, the DNA is TGCGCCAGCAGGCGGGGACTAGCGGGGGGTCAAGAGACCCAGTACTTC.

This clone was picked up many times. The chain recombines TRBV7-9 with TRBJ2-2; the match to TRBD1 covers 8 bases. Germline trimming cut 3 bases from V and 4 bases from J; bases unmatched to any gene: 16. CDR1 is SEHNR, CDR2 FQNEAQ, per germline (reference sequence). The CDR3 spans 19 residues. CDR3 bases: TGTGCCAGCAGCTTGGGGATCTCTGGACAGGGTCGAGGCACCGGGGAGCTGTTTTTT. It yields the protein CASSLGISGQGRGTGELFF.